Detailed here is one TCR beta chain. The antigen remains unidentified. This sample is drawn from a study of T cells in Graves' hyperthyroidism and ophthalmopathy. Notes on the study in general: Before onset, by a median of approximately 5.9 months, the model predicted ophthalmopathy.

The V end was cut by 6 bases, the J end by 7 bases, with 19 bases between. Looked up from germline, CDR1 is MNHNS and CDR2 is SASEGT. The CDR3 is made up of 15 amino acids. The CDR3 regions of TCR beta were amplified from RNA transcripts. A first-round RT-PCR of the TCR CDR3 used the HTBI primer set. TCRdb ran MiXCR on the multiplex PCR reads and lists one entry per CDR3 protein. The repertoire holds fewer than 350,000 distinct CDR3 sequences, with 15% to 20% as singletons. This clonotype originated in a woman aged 40 to 55 with Graves' ophthalmopathy. The sequencing sample was made of blood. V and J are TRBV6-1 and TRBJ1-5; TRBD1 might be the D (5 bases). CDR3 coding DNA: TGTGCCAGCAGCCCCACAGGTGGGTGGCGCCAGCCCCAGCATTTT. Residues: CASSPTGGWRQPQHF.